This TCR beta chain was recorded in a study of PD-L1 blockade in urothelial cancer. The time point here: pretreatment peripheral blood. Clones were sequenced by immunoSEQ multiplex PCR, and TCRdb holds only the in-frame ones, with some missing. The data show 85,000 to 100,000 clones, around 87% seen once. Looked up from germline, CDR1 is MGHRA and CDR2 is YSYEKL. The ends were cut back, 3 bases at V and 6 bases at J, with 17 bases in the middle. The CDR3 is 16 amino acids. This chain connects TRBV4-1 to TRBJ2-2, with D perhaps TRBD2 (6 bases). Specimen: PBMCs, collected around atezolizumab (anti-PD-L1) treatment. This TCR was recovered from a man aged 60 to 75 with urothelial cancer. Here the CDR3 reads CASSQGDFIVPGELFF. CDR3 DNA sequence: TGCGCCAGCAGCCAGGGGGACTTTATTGTCCCCGGGGAGCTGTTTTTT.